This T cell receptor (beta chain) was sequenced during a study of OX40 agonist ivuxolimab in advanced cancers. Looking at the study overall: Participants averaged approximately 60 years of age (range about 23 to 90) and were roughly 80% male.

A note on this clone: The antigen remains undetermined.

Study-wide results and limits: Undetermined was the antigen specificity of the expanded peripheral T cells. The average count of expanded clones was higher among CD8+ T cells than among CD4+.

The timepoints at which blood was sampled were baseline, cycle 4 day 1, and cycle 7 day 1. Libraries were prepared by immunoSEQ multiplex PCR; TCRdb keeps only in-frame clonotypes and omits some of them. This table holds 45,000 to 55,000 clones, 88% found once. This CDR3 comprises 12 residues. V lost 6 bases and J lost 4; bases outside the gene matches: 0. In germline, CDR1 is SEHNR, CDR2 FQNEAQ (reference sequence). The V gene is TRBV7-9, the J gene TRBJ1-1, with 9 bases identical to TRBD1. This clonotype originated in an adult with an advanced solid tumor such as melanoma, head and neck, liver or kidney cancer. The specimen comprised CD4+ or CD8+ T cells sorted from blood, sampled in a trial of the OX40 agonist ivuxolimab. CDR3 coding DNA: TGTGCCAGCAGGACAGGGGGCACTGAAGCTTTCTTT. This encodes CASRTGGTEAFF.